Below are 26 T cell receptor beta chains sequenced from a single sample in a study of blood T cell repertoires in COVID-19. Data came from immunoSEQ multiplex PCR; TCRdb stores just in-frame clones and leaves some out. This table has over 350,000 clones, 80% to 90% appearing once. Sequences were obtained from peripheral blood. The source is a woman younger than 45 with active or convalescent COVID-19.

The chain combines TRBV29-1 with TRBJ2-1; 12 nucleotides agree with TRBD1. The CDR3 loop spans 13 amino acids. In germline, CDR1 is SQVTM, CDR2 ANQGSEA. Trimming at V came to 7 bases and at J to 9 bases, leaving 7 bases not matched to a gene. CDR3 amino acids: CSGGTGGAGEQFF. CDR3 sequence (DNA): TGCAGCGGGGGGACAGGGGGCGCAGGTGAGCAGTTCTTC.

The rearrangement links TRBV6-5 to TRBJ1-1; D perhaps matches TRBD1 (6 bases). V lost 6 bases to trimming and J lost 4 bases, with 15 bases between them. Germline V lookup: CDR1 MNHEY, CDR2 SVGAGI. This CDR3 region has 14 residues. In DNA form, the CDR3 reads TGTGCCAGCAGCCGGGACACCCGAGGCACTGAAGCTTTCTTT. The encoded protein is CASSRDTRGTEAFF.

The rearrangement links TRBV18 to TRBJ1-2; 9 bases map to TRBD1. Germline V CDR1 and CDR2: KGHSH, LQKENI. V was pared by 0 bases and J by 4 bases, with 9 bases of the junction left unmatched. The CDR3 contains 17 residues. The CDR3 protein is CASSPPGQGGTAYGYTF. The CDR3 DNA sequence: TGTGCCAGCTCACCACCGGGACAGGGTGGAACGGCCTATGGCTACACCTTC.

The chain links TRBV15 to TRBJ1-4; 8 bases match TRBD1. CDR1 is LNHNV and CDR2 is YYDKDF in the germline V gene (reference sequence). V shed 0 bases, J shed 2 bases, and the junction held 17 bases outside the gene matches. CDR3 length: 21 amino acids. This CDR3 is CATSRDPLVPDRVITNEKLFF. The CDR3 bases are TGTGCCACCAGCAGAGACCCTTTAGTCCCGGACAGGGTAATCACTAATGAAAAACTGTTTTTT. Filled out from reference TRBV15 and TRBJ1-4, the complete variable domain reads DAMVIQNPRYQVTQFGKPVTLSCSQTLNHNVMYWYQQKSSQAPKLLFHYYDKDFNNEADTPDNFQSRRPNTSFCFLDIRSPGLGDTAMYLCATSRDPLVPDRVITNEKLFFGSGTQLSVL.

Concerning this clone: This CDR3 is also generated by other DNA sequences in the sample. The V and J genes are TRBV6-5 and TRBJ1-1; perhaps TRBD1 as D (5 bases). Germline CDR1 reads MNHEY; CDR2 reads SVGAGI. V was pared by 2 bases and J by 1 base, with 8 bases between. This CDR3 has 14 residues. The CDR3, as DNA: TGTGCCAGCAGTTACACAACAGGGAACACTGAAGCTTTCTTT. Its protein is CASSYTTGNTEAFF.

The chain carries TRBV5-6 and TRBJ1-5; D may be TRBD1 (6 bases). The CDR3 sequence is 14 residues long. Germline V gene sequence: CDR1 SGHDT, CDR2 YYEEEE. Trimming removed 1 base from V and 3 bases from J, with 8 bases in between. CDR3 coding DNA: TGTGCCAGCAGCTTGACAGGGAACAATCAGCCCCAGCATTTT. Its protein product is CASSLTGNNQPQHF.

This sequence joins TRBV10-3 and TRBJ2-1; 11 positions agree with TRBD2. Per germline, CDR1 ENHRY and CDR2 SYGVKD. V lost 10 bases and J lost 7; bases outside the gene matches: 6. This CDR3 region has 13 residues. CDR3 protein: CATLAGDSNEQFF. The CDR3 DNA reads TGTGCCACACTAGCGGGAGACTCGAATGAGCAGTTCTTC.

The J gene is TRBJ1-6, the V gene TRBV27, with unresolved D. The CDR3 contains 12 residues. Trimming shortened V by 2 bases and J by 9 bases, and 5 bases separated the two germline ends. Per the germline V gene, CDR1 is MNHEY and CDR2 is SMNVEV (reference sequence). CDR3 loop: CASSLRGSPLHF. CDR3 bases: TGTGCCAGCAGTTTAAGAGGTTCACCCCTCCACTTT.

The chain carries TRBV10-3 and TRBJ2-7; D remains ambiguous. Germline lookup yields CDR1 ENHRY and CDR2 SYGVKD. This CDR3 is built from 14 residues. Trimming took 0 bases from V and 0 from J, leaving 6 bases between them. Here the CDR3 reads CAISESAVSYEQYF. The CDR3, as DNA: TGTGCCATCAGTGAGTCGGCGGTCTCCTACGAGCAGTACTTC.

The chain combines TRBV6-5 with TRBJ2-7; 10 positions match TRBD2. Germline V gene data show CDR1 as MNHEY and CDR2 as SVGAGI. The CDR3 runs 14 residues. V shed 8 bases, J shed 0 bases, and the junction held 4 bases outside the gene matches. The CDR3 DNA reads as TGTGCCAGCCGACCTAGCGGGAGCTCCTACGAGCAGTACTTC. Its translation: CASRPSGSSYEQYF.

The V and J genes are TRBV9 and TRBJ2-1; 9 bases are shared with TRBD2. This CDR3 has 15 residues. Trimming cost V 3 bases and J 6 bases; bases outside gene matches: 7. Germline V CDR1 and CDR2: SGDLS, YYNGEE. DNA for the CDR3: TGTGCCAGCAGCGGTAGCGGGGGTGCCGGCAATGAGCAGTTCTTC. Its protein product is CASSGSGGAGNEQFF.

This CDR3 is CASSYSFDNSPLHF. CDR3 nucleotides: TGTGCCAGCAGTTACTCCTTTGATAATTCACCCCTCCACTTT. The rearrangement uses TRBV6-5 and TRBJ1-6; D gene unclear. Germline V gene data show CDR1 as MNHEY and CDR2 as SVGAGI. Trimming shortened V by 0 bases and J by 5 bases, and 5 bases separated the two germline ends. The CDR3 spans 14 residues.

The J gene is TRBJ1-1, the V gene TRBV6-6; possible D gene TRBD1, 6 bases. Germline CDR1 MNHNY, CDR2 SVGAGI (reference sequence). Trimming pared 6 bases from V and 3 bases from J, leaving 14 bases between. CDR3 length: 14 residues. The CDR3 DNA reads TGTGCCAGCAGCTCCTACAGGGAACACACTGAAGCTTTCTTT. Translating it yields CASSSYREHTEAFF.

This chain connects TRBV6-5 to TRBJ1-5; D uncertain. The CDR3 totals 14 residues. The V end was cut by 6 bases, the J end by 4 bases, with 13 bases between. Germline V gene sequence: CDR1 MNHEY, CDR2 SVGAGI. The chain's CDR3 is CASRSLPGNQPQHF. DNA for the CDR3: TGTGCCAGCAGGTCACTTCCGGGGAATCAGCCCCAGCATTTT.

This clone occurred once. The chain links TRBV27 to TRBJ2-1; 14 bases agree with TRBD2. The ends lost 4 bases at V and 1 base at J; junction bases unmatched: 3. Germline loops: CDR1 MNHEY, CDR2 SMNVEV (reference sequence). The CDR3 sequence is 17 residues long. CDR3 DNA sequence: TGTGCCAGCAGTTCGGGACTAGCGGGAGTATCCTACAATGAGCAGTTCTTC. Its translation: CASSSGLAGVSYNEQFF.

The DNA of the CDR3 is TGTGCCAGCAGTGGGGGACTAGCGGGAGCGGGGCTGACGGAGCTGTTTTTT. Its protein is CASSGGLAGAGLTELFF. The chain links TRBV2 to TRBJ2-2; 14 bases fit TRBD2. V gave up 4 bases and J gave up 10 bases; unmatched junction bases: 11. CDR3 length: 17 amino acids. CDR1 SNHLY and CDR2 FYNNEI come from the germline V gene.

This chain connects TRBV18 to TRBJ2-5; D unresolved. Per the germline V gene, CDR1 is KGHSH and CDR2 is LQKENI. V lost 3 bases and J lost 0, with 8 bases in between. This CDR3 has 14 residues. The DNA of the CDR3 is TGTGCCAGCTCACCTCTTGAGTACCAAGAGACCCAGTACTTC. Its translation: CASSPLEYQETQYF. Full variable domain (missing parts from reference TRBV18 and TRBJ2-5): NAGVMQNPRHLVRRRGQEARLRCSPMKGHSHVYWYRQLPEEGLKFMVYLQKENIIDESGMPKERFSAEFPKEGPSILRIQQVVRGDSAAYFCASSPLEYQETQYFGPGTRLLVL.

The chain is built from TRBV15 and TRBJ2-6; D ambiguous. V was trimmed by 0 bases and J by 1 base, leaving 10 bases between them. Germline loops: CDR1 LNHNV, CDR2 YYDKDF (reference sequence). This CDR3 spans 17 amino acids. The CDR3 DNA reads TGTGCCACCAGCAGAGATCTCGCGGTATCTGGGGCCAACGTCCTGACTTTC. It yields the protein CATSRDLAVSGANVLTF.

This chain connects TRBV7-2 to TRBJ1-1; D might be TRBD1 (6 bases). The germline gives CDR1 SGHTA, CDR2 FQGNSA. The CDR3 contains 14 residues. The V end lost 5 bases, the J end lost 7 bases, and 17 bases lay between the germline ends. CDR3 nucleotides: TGTGCCAGCAGCCCGCTACGGCAGGGGAGTGAAGCTTTCTTT. It is translated as CASSPLRQGSEAFF.

The table lists this clone with a few counts. The V and J genes are TRBV5-1 and TRBJ1-1; 7 positions match TRBD1. Germline V CDR1 and CDR2: SGHRS, YFSETQ. This CDR3 is built from 16 residues. Trimming at V came to 4 bases and at J to 6 bases, leaving 15 bases not matched to a gene. In nucleotides, the CDR3 is TGCGCCAGCAGCCCGGAGGTGTTCCAGGGGGGTGCTGAAGCTTTCTTT. Its translation is CASSPEVFQGGAEAFF.

Regarding this clone: Because it lacks the conserved phenylalanine or tryptophan at the end, this CDR3 is likely a read error. The DNA is left out, because the CDR3 cannot be placed on it with certainty; the CDR3 is given as TCRdb lists it. The gene calls are TRBV4-1 and TRBJ1-4. 12 amino acids form the CDR3, both terminal residues included. Germline assignment: CDR1 MGHRA and CDR2 YSYEKL. The CDR3 loop is CASSQANGLKLY.

The rearrangement links TRBV9 to TRBJ1-5, with TRBD1 identical over 11 bases. The CDR3 runs 16 residues. The germline CDR1 and CDR2 sequences are SGDLS and YYNGEE. The junction had 7 bases not matched to a gene; V was cut back by 4 bases and J by 4 bases. The CDR3 here is CASSPEDRGPNQPQHF. CDR3 DNA: TGTGCCAGCAGCCCCGAGGACAGGGGGCCGAATCAGCCCCAGCATTTT.

The chain employs TRBV18 and TRBJ1-1; 7 bases are shared with TRBD1. Germline V gives CDR1 KGHSH, CDR2 LQKENI. The CDR3 sequence is 12 residues long. J gave up 8 bases and V 4 bases, and 4 bases lay outside the gene matches. CDR3 residues: CASSQGQPEAFF. The CDR3 DNA is TGTGCCAGCTCACAGGGACAGCCCGAAGCTTTCTTT.

The chain joins TRBV10-1 to TRBJ2-4, with D tentatively TRBD1 (5 bases). Trimming shortened V by 4 bases and J by 0 bases, and 7 bases separated the two germline ends. Germline-derived CDR1 and CDR2 are WNHNN and SYGVQD (reference sequence). CDR3 size: 14 residues. The CDR3, as DNA: TGCGCCAGCAGTGGACAGTTAGCCAAAAACATTCAGTACTTC. This sequence encodes CASSGQLAKNIQYF.

V is TRBV5-4 and J is TRBJ2-3; 8 bases align to TRBD2. Germline V gene data show CDR1 as SGHNT and CDR2 as YYREEE (reference sequence). V dropped 1 base and J dropped 0; count of bases not matched to a gene: 4. The CDR3 spans 16 residues. The CDR3 loop is CASSLRSGGSTDTQYF. CDR3 bases: TGTGCCAGCAGCTTGAGGTCGGGGGGGAGCACAGATACGCAGTATTTT.

The genes are TRBV5-6 and TRBJ2-2; 9 bases align to TRBD2. V lost 3 bases and J lost 4; bases outside the gene matches: 16. The CDR3 runs to 19 residues. Germline-derived CDR1 and CDR2 are SGHDT and YYEEEE. Written as DNA, the CDR3 is TGTGCCAGCAGCTGGGGGTGGACTAGCGATGAGGTCGGCACCGGGGAGCTGTTTTTT. The encoded protein is CASSWGWTSDEVGTGELFF. The complete variable domain, with remaining parts taken from reference TRBV5-6 and TRBJ2-2, reads DAGVTQSPTHLIKTRGQQVTLRCSPKSGHDTVSWYQQALGQGPQFIFQYYEEEERQRGNFPDRFSGHQFPNYSSELNVNALLLGDSALYLCASSWGWTSDEVGTGELFFGEGSRLTVL.